The clone carrying this T cell receptor (beta chain) came up a few times. Antigen: not known. These data originate in a study of post-analysis software for immune sequencing data. Background on the study: Several disease courses (relapsing-remitting, secondary progressive and progressive-relapsing) of multiple sclerosis were included. Study-level points and caveats: Comparison with controls showed significantly lower normalized Chao1 diversity in multiple sclerosis patients. When the samples were clustered directly with F measure, those that had been prepared in the same batch showed strong co-clustering.

The TCR beta cDNA libraries contained unique molecular identifiers. The T cell input of about 0.9 to 11 million gave a few hundred thousand cDNA molecules. TCRdb passed the PCR reads through MiXCR, listing each CDR3 protein once. This sample has some 800,000 distinct CDR3 sequences, with 46% found just once. The sequencing sample was made of blood. The receptor was derived from a girl aged 5-17 years with multiple sclerosis.

The CDR3 nucleotides are TGCGCCAGCAGCCAAGATGTTCTAGCTCGCAACTACGAGCAGTACTTC. Translation gives CASSQDVLARNYEQYF. The genes are TRBV4-1 and TRBJ2-7, with a possible D match to TRBD2 (5 bases). Trimming pared 0 bases from V and 3 bases from J, leaving 15 bases between. The V gene's germline CDR1 is MGHRA and CDR2 YSYEKL. The CDR3 sequence is 16 residues long.